This TCR beta chain was sequenced for a study of cytomegalovirus exposure and HLA in healthy donors. Whole-study results and caveats: With later analysis, a missense DCLRE1C variant became linked to TCR beta V- and J-gene trimming. Evidence from a later analysis indicated that most CMV-associated TCR beta chains looked HLA-restricted.

Points on this clone: The antigen remains unidentified.

With 60 Vbeta and 13 Jbeta primers, the PCR was carried out. Using immunoSEQ multiplex PCR, the repertoire was profiled, and TCRdb retains in-frame clones only, with some absent. The table has 100,000 or so clones, about 75% seen once; the top ten hold more than 9%. CDR3 size: 15 residues. Germline CDR1 and CDR2: SGHRS and YFSETQ. V lost 5 bases, J lost 2 bases, and 16 bases lay in between. The J gene is TRBJ2-5, the V gene TRBV5-1, with D tentatively TRBD2 (6 bases). This receptor was obtained from a man aged 45-65 years in good health and CMV-seronegative. Material for sequencing was PBMCs. CDR3 region: CASRGGEGPQETQYF. In DNA, the CDR3 is TGCGCCAGCAGGGGGGGAGAGGGGCCTCAAGAGACCCAGTACTTC.